These T cell receptor beta chains were read from a single sample in a study of radiotherapy plus CTLA-4 blockade in lung cancer. The method was immunoSEQ multiplex PCR; TCRdb's version includes in-frame clones alone and lacks a portion of them. Of about 30,000 clones listed, around three quarters are singletons. Sample: peripheral blood, taken from a patient treated with radiotherapy plus ipilimumab. These TCRs come from a human donor with non-small cell lung cancer that progressed on radiotherapy plus ipilimumab. Both conserved end residues are part of each CDR3. D genes are given only for firm matches. Size is stated for part of the rows, as once, few or many counts, or as a class when the clone is expanded.

TRBV30	.	TRBJ1-6	13	.	TGTGCCTGGAGTCTCACATCATATTCACCCCTCCACTTT	CAWSLTSYSPLHF
TRBV5-1	.	TRBJ1-1	15	TRBD1	TGCGCCAGCAGCCTAACGGGACAGGGGCACACTGAAGCTTTCTTT	CASSLTGQGHTEAFF
TRBV5-1	.	TRBJ2-3	17	.	TGCGCCAGCAGCTTAGGGAGGGACAGGTTTAGCACAGATACGCAGTATTTT	CASSLGRDRFSTDTQYF
TRBV7-3	.	TRBJ2-5	13	.	TGTGCCAGCAGCATAACAGTACAAGAGACCCAGTACTTC	CASSITVQETQYF
TRBV29-1	.	TRBJ1-1	14	.	TGCAGCGTTGCTGGGACAAGTGGCCGGACTGAAGCTTTCTTT	CSVAGTSGRTEAFF
TRBV5-8	.	TRBJ1-1	15	TRBD1	TGTGCCAGCAGCATACAGGGGGCGAGAAAAACTGAAGCTTTCTTT	CASSIQGARKTEAFF
TRBV6-5	.	TRBJ2-1	15	TRBD2	TGTGCCAGCAGTTATTCGGGGGGGCCCTACAATGAGCAGTTCTTC	CASSYSGGPYNEQFF
TRBV23-1	.	TRBJ1-5	15	.	TGCGCCAGCAGTCTTAGGGGATATAGCAATCAGCCCCAGCATTTT	CASSLRGYSNQPQHF
TRBV11-3	.	TRBJ2-2	16	TRBD2	TGTGCCAGCAGCCCCACAGCGGGAGGTTACACCGGGGAGCTGTTTTTT	CASSPTAGGYTGELFF
TRBV5-6	.	TRBJ2-3	12	.	TGTGCCAGCAGCTTGGGGGCAGATACGCAGTATTTT	CASSLGADTQYF
TRBV6-5	few	TRBJ2-2	16	.	TGTGCCAGCAGTTACTCTACGGGGGAAACGACCGGGGAGCTGTTTTTT	CASSYSTGETTGELFF
TRBV27	.	TRBJ2-1	19	TRBD2	TGTGCCAGCAGTTTCTTGGCTAGCGGGGGGTCCCTCTCCTACAATGAGCAGTTCTTC	CASSFLASGGSLSYNEQFF
TRBV2	.	TRBJ2-5	12	.	TGTGCCAGCAGCGTACAAACAGAGACCCAGTACTTC	CASSVQTETQYF
TRBV27	once	TRBJ2-7	15	.	TGTGCCAGCAGTCTCCTCCGGACGGGCTCCTACGAGCAGTACTTC	CASSLLRTGSYEQYF
TRBV18	few	TRBJ1-3	16	.	TGTGCCAGCTCACCACCGTCAGGGAGTGCTGGAAACACCATATATTTT	CASSPPSGSAGNTIYF
TRBV5-5	.	TRBJ1-3	15	.	TGTGCCAGCAGCTTAACCTGGGGCGGAGGAAACACCATATATTTT	CASSLTWGGGNTIYF
TRBV9	.	TRBJ2-1	14	TRBD1	TGTGCCAGCAAGGGACAGGGGGCTTACAATGAGCAGTTCTTC	CASKGQGAYNEQFF
TRBV7-9	few	TRBJ1-2	16	TRBD1	TGTGCCAGCACCTCGGACAGGTCGGATGTTAACTATGGCTACACCTTC	CASTSDRSDVNYGYTF
TRBV7-9	.	TRBJ1-4	15	TRBD1	TGTGCCAGCAGCCTAGAGGGACAGGGGGATGAAAAACTGTTTTTT	CASSLEGQGDEKLFF
TRBV11-2	.	TRBJ2-2	17	TRBD1	TGTGCCAGCAGCTTTCCTACAGGGGGCTTTAACACCGGGGAGCTGTTTTTT	CASSFPTGGFNTGELFF
TRBV4-1	.	TRBJ1-2	14	.	TGCGCCAGCAGCCCCGGGCAGGGGAACTATGGCTACACCTTC	CASSPGQGNYGYTF
TRBV2	.	TRBJ2-4	15	TRBD1	TGTGCCAGCAGTGATACAGATTCCAGGGGGAACATTCAGTACTTC	CASSDTDSRGNIQYF
TRBV5-4	.	TRBJ2-7	15	TRBD2	TGTGCCAGCAGCCTTACTAGCGGGAGTAGCAACGAGCAGTACTTC	CASSLTSGSSNEQYF
TRBV7-9	.	TRBJ1-4	16	.	TGTGCCAGCAGCTTCTTGACCGGGACAACTAATGAAAAACTGTTTTTT	CASSFLTGTTNEKLFF
TRBV30	.	TRBJ2-7	12	.	TGTGCCTGGAGTGGTGTCGCGGACGCGGTGCACTTC	CAWSGVADAVHF
TRBV5-1	once	TRBJ2-2	16	TRBD2	TGCGCCAGCAGCTTGTATGGGAGGGCGGACACCGGGGAGCTGTTTTTT	CASSLYGRADTGELFF
TRBV19	.	TRBJ1-2	13	.	TGTGCCAGTAGTATGCTGGTGGGCTATGGCTACACCTTC	CASSMLVGYGYTF
TRBV5-1	.	TRBJ2-3	16	TRBD1	TGCGCCAGCAGCTCGTGGGGACAGGGGAGCACAGATACGCAGTATTTT	CASSSWGQGSTDTQYF
TRBV7-2	.	TRBJ1-1	15	.	TGTGCCAGCAGCTTATACTCGCCCCTGAACACTGAAGCTTTCTTT	CASSLYSPLNTEAFF
TRBV6-1	few	TRBJ1-1	13	.	TGTGCCAGCAGTGTCCAGGTTAACACTGAAGCTTTCTTT	CASSVQVNTEAFF
TRBV6-5	.	TRBJ2-3	13	TRBD1	TGTGCCAGCACCGAGATTTCGACAGGGGCGCAGTATTTT	CASTEISTGAQYF
TRBV2	.	TRBJ2-6	17	.	TGTGCCAGCAGTCGTCCTCCGGATTTTGCTGGGGCCAACGTCCTGACTTTC	CASSRPPDFAGANVLTF
TRBV15	.	TRBJ1-1	16	.	TGTGCCACCAGCCCACGTAGGACACTAACGAACACTGAAGCTTTCTTT	CATSPRRTLTNTEAFF
TRBV27	.	TRBJ1-1	11	TRBD1	TGTGCCAGCATCCACAGGGGGAACGCTTTCTTT	CASIHRGNAFF
TRBV7-9	.	TRBJ2-1	14	.	TGTGCCAGCCCCCAGGGGAGCTCCTACAATGAGCAGTTCTTC	CASPQGSSYNEQFF
TRBV4-3	.	TRBJ1-1	14	.	TGCGCCAGCAGCCTTAGCGCAGTTAACACTGAAGCTTTCTTT	CASSLSAVNTEAFF
TRBV6-6	few	TRBJ1-1	13	.	TGTGCCAGCAGGGGATTCCTAAACACTGAAGCTTTCTTT	CASRGFLNTEAFF
TRBV4-1	.	TRBJ1-1	17	.	TGCGCCAGCAGCCACCGGGGGCCTACACTCGTGAACACTGAAGCTTTCTTT	CASSHRGPTLVNTEAFF
TRBV27	.	TRBJ2-7	14	TRBD1	TGTGCCAGCAGTCGAGGGACAGGGGGCAACGAGCAGTACTTC	CASSRGTGGNEQYF
TRBV13	.	TRBJ2-3	16	.	TGTGCCAGCAGCCAACAGGGCCCAACTAGCACAGATACGCAGTATTTT	CASSQQGPTSTDTQYF
TRBV5-4	.	TRBJ1-6	16	.	TGTGCCAGCAGCTTGGCCGGGGGGGTATTGGATTCACCCCTCCACTTT	CASSLAGGVLDSPLHF
TRBV11-2	.	TRBJ2-5	16	TRBD2	TGTGCCAGCAGCTTAGTTCTAGGGCAGGGAGGGGAGACCCAGTACTTC	CASSLVLGQGGETQYF
TRBV10-3	.	TRBJ1-1	14	.	TGTGCCACACTAGGTGCCAGGAAGAACACTGAAGCTTTCTTT	CATLGARKNTEAFF
TRBV7-2	.	TRBJ2-5	15	.	TGTGCCAGCAGCTGGACCGGGACGAACCAAGAGACCCAGTACTTC	CASSWTGTNQETQYF
TRBV7-3	.	TRBJ2-1	15	.	TGTGCCAGCAGCTTGTCCACCGGCGAATACAATGAGCAGTTCTTC	CASSLSTGEYNEQFF
TRBV2	.	TRBJ1-4	14	.	TGTGCCAGCCACCCAGGGACGGGGGGTGAAAAACTGTTTTTT	CASHPGTGGEKLFF
TRBV2	.	TRBJ1-2	13	.	TGTGCCAGCAGTGAAGCATATACTCAAGGCTACACCTTC	CASSEAYTQGYTF
TRBV2	few	TRBJ2-4	14	.	TGTGCCAGCAGTGAAGGTCGAGCCAAAAACATTCAGTACTTC	CASSEGRAKNIQYF
TRBV18	.	TRBJ2-7	12	.	TGTGCCAGCTCACCCGCATTATACGAGCAGTACTTC	CASSPALYEQYF
TRBV15	.	TRBJ1-5	15	TRBD1	TGTGCCACCAGCAAGGCCGGGACAGGGGAGCAGCCCCAGCATTTT	CATSKAGTGEQPQHF
TRBV7-3	.	TRBJ2-5	17	TRBD2	TGTGCCAGCAGCTTAAAGGGGACTAGCGGCCGGGGTGAGACCCAGTACTTC	CASSLKGTSGRGETQYF
TRBV4-1	.	TRBJ1-4	15	.	TGCGCCAGCAGCCAAGGGGGGCTCTCTAATGAAAAACTGTTTTTT	CASSQGGLSNEKLFF
TRBV27	.	TRBJ2-7	14	TRBD1	TGTGCCAGCAGTTCCGGACAGGCGTCCTACGAGCAGTACTTC	CASSSGQASYEQYF
TRBV7-7	.	TRBJ2-2	18	TRBD2	TGTGCCAGCAGTTTTTTCCCTCCGTTAGCGGGGGGCACCGGGGAGCTGTTTTTT	CASSFFPPLAGGTGELFF
TRBV12-2	.	TRBJ2-7	11	.	TGTGCAAGTCGCCTGGGGGTCGAGCAGTACTTC	CASRLGVEQYF
TRBV29-1	.	TRBJ2-7	12	TRBD1	TGCAGCGTTGGGACAGGGAATAGCGAGCAGTACTTC	CSVGTGNSEQYF
TRBV7-2	.	TRBJ2-1	16	.	TGTGCCAGCAGCCTAAGGGGTAGGGGCTCCTACAATGAGCAGTTCTTC	CASSLRGRGSYNEQFF
TRBV19	.	TRBJ1-1	13	.	TGTGCCAGTAGTATAGGGGGGAACACTGAAGCTTTCTTT	CASSIGGNTEAFF
TRBV4-3	.	TRBJ1-6	12	.	TGCGCCAGCAGCCTAACCGATTCACCCCTCCACTTT	CASSLTDSPLHF